The rows below give T cell receptor beta chains drawn from one sample of a study of blood T cells in healthy people across ages. TCRdb recomputed calls from the 5' RACE reads with MiXCR, one row per CDR3 protein. The table records about 640,000 distinct CDR3 sequences, around 54% of them present only once. The specimen sequenced was blood. The receptors stem from a man aged 60 to 75 in good health. CDR3s include the opening cysteine and the closing phenylalanine or tryptophan. D genes are given only for firm matches. A row's size may be missing; if present it is once, few, many or a size class.

v_gene: TRBV6-1; d_gene: .; j_gene: TRBJ1-2; abundance: few; CDR3nt: TGTGCCAGCAGTGAAATCGGGGGCTGGGAGGATGGCTACACCTTC; CDR3aa: CASSEIGGWEDGYTF
v_gene: TRBV12-3/TRBV12-4; d_gene: .; j_gene: TRBJ1-5; abundance: .; CDR3nt: TGTGCCAGCAGTTTCGACAGCTACAATCAGCCCCAGCATTTT; CDR3aa: CASSFDSYNQPQHF
v_gene: TRBV5-1; d_gene: .; j_gene: TRBJ2-7; abundance: .; CDR3nt: TGCGCCAGCAGCTTGGTTCTGGACGGAAACTACGAGCAGTACTTC; CDR3aa: CASSLVLDGNYEQYF
v_gene: TRBV5-8; d_gene: TRBD1; j_gene: TRBJ2-7; abundance: .; CDR3nt: TGTGCCAGCAGCTGGAAGGGGACAGGAACCTACGAGCAGTACTTC; CDR3aa: CASSWKGTGTYEQYF
v_gene: TRBV21-1; d_gene: .; j_gene: TRBJ2-5; abundance: .; CDR3nt: TGTGCCAGCAACAAAGCCCCACGGAGAAGGGAGACCCAGTACTTC; CDR3aa: CASNKAPRRRETQYF
v_gene: TRBV29-1; d_gene: .; j_gene: TRBJ1-2; abundance: .; CDR3nt: TGCAGCGTTGTTGGTCCAGACTATGGCTACACCTTC; CDR3aa: CSVVGPDYGYTF
v_gene: TRBV29-1; d_gene: .; j_gene: TRBJ2-5; abundance: few; CDR3nt: TGCAGCGCCGGCCTGGTGGGAGAGACCCAGTACTTC; CDR3aa: CSAGLVGETQYF
v_gene: TRBV10-1; d_gene: .; j_gene: TRBJ2-3; abundance: .; CDR3nt: TGCGCCAGCAGTGAGTCTTTAACAGATACGCAGTATTTT; CDR3aa: CASSESLTDTQYF
v_gene: TRBV14; d_gene: .; j_gene: TRBJ2-1; abundance: .; CDR3nt: TGTGCCAGCAGCCTCGGATCGGGGTTTGGTGAGCAGTTCTTC; CDR3aa: CASSLGSGFGEQFF
v_gene: TRBV18; d_gene: TRBD1; j_gene: TRBJ1-6; abundance: .; CDR3nt: TGTGCCAGCTCACGCCGACAGGGTAGAATTATAGAGCGGTCACCCCTCCACTTT; CDR3aa: CASSRRQGRIIERSPLHF
v_gene: TRBV7-2; d_gene: .; j_gene: TRBJ1-2; abundance: few; CDR3nt: TGTGCCAGCAGCTTGGGGCAGGGTCGAATGTTTGGCTACACCTTC; CDR3aa: CASSLGQGRMFGYTF
v_gene: TRBV4-2; d_gene: TRBD1; j_gene: TRBJ1-3; abundance: .; CDR3nt: TGTGCCAGCAGCCAAGATTTGACAGGGGTGGGAAACACCATATATTTT; CDR3aa: CASSQDLTGVGNTIYF